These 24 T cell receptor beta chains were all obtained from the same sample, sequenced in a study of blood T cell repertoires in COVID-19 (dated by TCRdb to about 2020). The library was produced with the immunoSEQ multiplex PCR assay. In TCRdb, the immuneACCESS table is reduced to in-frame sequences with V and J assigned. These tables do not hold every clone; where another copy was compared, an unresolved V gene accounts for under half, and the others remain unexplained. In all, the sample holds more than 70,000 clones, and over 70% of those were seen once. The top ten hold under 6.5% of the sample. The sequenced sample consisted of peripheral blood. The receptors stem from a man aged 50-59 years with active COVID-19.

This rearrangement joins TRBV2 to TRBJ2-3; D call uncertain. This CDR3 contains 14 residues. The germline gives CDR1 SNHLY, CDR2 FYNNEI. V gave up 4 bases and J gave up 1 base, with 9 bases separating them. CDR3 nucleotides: TGTGCCAGCAGTGGCCTCCGCGGCACAGATACGCAGTATTTT. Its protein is CASSGLRGTDTQYF.

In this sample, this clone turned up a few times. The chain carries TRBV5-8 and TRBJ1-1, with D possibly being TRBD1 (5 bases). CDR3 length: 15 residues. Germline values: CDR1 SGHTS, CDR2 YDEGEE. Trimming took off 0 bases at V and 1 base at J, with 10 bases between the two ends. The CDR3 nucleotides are TGTGCCAGCAGCTTGGGCAGGGTGCGGAACACTGAAGCTTTCTTT. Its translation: CASSLGRVRNTEAFF.

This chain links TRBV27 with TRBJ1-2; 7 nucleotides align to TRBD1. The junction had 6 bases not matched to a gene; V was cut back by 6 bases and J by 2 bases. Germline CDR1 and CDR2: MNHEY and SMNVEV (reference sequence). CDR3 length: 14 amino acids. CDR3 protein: CASSSGGKNYGYTF. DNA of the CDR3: TGTGCCAGCAGCTCAGGGGGGAAGAACTATGGCTACACCTTC.

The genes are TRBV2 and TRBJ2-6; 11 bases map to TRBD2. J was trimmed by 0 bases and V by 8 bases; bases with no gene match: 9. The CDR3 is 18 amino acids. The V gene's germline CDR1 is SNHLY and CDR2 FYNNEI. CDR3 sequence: CASFAAGLAASGANVLTF. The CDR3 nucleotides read TGTGCCAGCTTTGCGGCGGGACTAGCGGCCTCTGGGGCCAACGTCCTGACTTTC.

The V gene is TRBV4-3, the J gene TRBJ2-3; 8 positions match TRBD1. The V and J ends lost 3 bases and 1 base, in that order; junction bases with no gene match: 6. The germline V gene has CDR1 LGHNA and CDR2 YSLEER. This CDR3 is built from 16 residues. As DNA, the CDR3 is TGCGCCAGCAGCCACGACAGGGGCGACCGCACAGATACGCAGTATTTT. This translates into CASSHDRGDRTDTQYF.

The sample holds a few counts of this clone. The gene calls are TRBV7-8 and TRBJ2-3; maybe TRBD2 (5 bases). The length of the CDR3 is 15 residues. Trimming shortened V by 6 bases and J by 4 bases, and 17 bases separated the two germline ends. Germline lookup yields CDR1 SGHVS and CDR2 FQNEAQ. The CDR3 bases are TGTGCCAGCAGGCAAGATGGGAGAAGCTCAGATACGCAGTATTTT. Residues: CASRQDGRSSDTQYF.

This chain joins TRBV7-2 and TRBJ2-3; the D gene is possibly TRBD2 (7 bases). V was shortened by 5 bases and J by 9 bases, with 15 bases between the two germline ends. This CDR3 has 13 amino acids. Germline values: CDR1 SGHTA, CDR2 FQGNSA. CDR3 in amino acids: CASSAGAKSTQYF. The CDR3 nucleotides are TGTGCCAGCAGCGCGGGGGCAAAATCGACGCAGTATTTT.

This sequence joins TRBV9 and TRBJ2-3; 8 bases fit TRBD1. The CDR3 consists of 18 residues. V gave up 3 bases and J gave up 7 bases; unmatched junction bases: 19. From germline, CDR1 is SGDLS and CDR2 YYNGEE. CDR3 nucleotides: TGTGCCAGCAGCGCCTTTTCTACCCAGGGGGCGCAGGATAATACGCAGTATTTT. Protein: CASSAFSTQGAQDNTQYF.

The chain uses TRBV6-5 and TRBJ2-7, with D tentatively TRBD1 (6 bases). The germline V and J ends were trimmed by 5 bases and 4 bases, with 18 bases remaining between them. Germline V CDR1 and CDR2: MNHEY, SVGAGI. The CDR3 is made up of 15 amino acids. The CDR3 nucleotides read TGTGCCAGCAGTCTATCCGGGACAAGCATGTACGAGCAGTACTTC. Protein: CASSLSGTSMYEQYF.

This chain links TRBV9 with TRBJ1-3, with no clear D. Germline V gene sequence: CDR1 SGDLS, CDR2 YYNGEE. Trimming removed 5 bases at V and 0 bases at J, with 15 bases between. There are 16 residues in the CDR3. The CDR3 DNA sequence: TGTGCCAGCAGTTCACGGCTCGGGAACTCTGGAAACACCATATATTTT. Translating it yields CASSSRLGNSGNTIYF. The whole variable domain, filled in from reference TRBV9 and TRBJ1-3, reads DSGVTQTPKHLITATGQRVTLRCSPRSGDLSVYWYQQSLDQGLQFLIQYYNGEERAKGNILERFSAQQFPDLHSELNLSSLELGDSALYFCASSSRLGNSGNTIYFGEGSWLTVV.

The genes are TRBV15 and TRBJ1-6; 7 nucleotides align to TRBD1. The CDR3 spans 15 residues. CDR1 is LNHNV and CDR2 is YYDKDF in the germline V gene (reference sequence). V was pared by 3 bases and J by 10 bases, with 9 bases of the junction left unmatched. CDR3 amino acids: CATSRGVPGQSPLHF. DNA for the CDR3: TGTGCCACCAGCAGGGGAGTACCGGGACAGTCACCCCTCCACTTT.

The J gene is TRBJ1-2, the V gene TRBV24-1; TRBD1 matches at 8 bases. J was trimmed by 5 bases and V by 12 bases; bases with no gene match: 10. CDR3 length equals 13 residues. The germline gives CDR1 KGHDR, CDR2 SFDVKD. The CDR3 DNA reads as TGTGCCTCCCAGGACAGGGAGGGGTATGGCTACACCTTC. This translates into CASQDREGYGYTF.

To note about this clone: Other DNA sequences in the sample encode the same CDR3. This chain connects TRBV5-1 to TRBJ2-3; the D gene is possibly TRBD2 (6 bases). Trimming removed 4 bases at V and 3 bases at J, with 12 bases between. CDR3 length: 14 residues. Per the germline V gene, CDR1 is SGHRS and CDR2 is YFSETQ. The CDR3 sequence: CASSLGRGTDTQYF. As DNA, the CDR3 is TGCGCCAGCAGCCTTGGCCGGGGGACAGATACGCAGTATTTT.

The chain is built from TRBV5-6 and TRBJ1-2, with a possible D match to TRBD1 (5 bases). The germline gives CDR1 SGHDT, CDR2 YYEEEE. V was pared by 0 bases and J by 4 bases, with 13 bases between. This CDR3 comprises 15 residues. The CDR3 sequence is CASSLAQVHVYGYTF. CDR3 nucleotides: TGTGCCAGCAGCTTGGCACAGGTTCACGTCTATGGCTACACCTTC.

The CDR3 region is CASSKGLAGPETQYF. For the CDR3, the DNA is TGTGCCAGCAGTAAGGGACTAGCGGGACCGGAGACCCAGTACTTC. The chain joins TRBV2 to TRBJ2-5, with TRBD2 matching 13 bases. The CDR3 is 15 amino acids. Germline loops: CDR1 SNHLY, CDR2 FYNNEI. V lost 5 bases, J lost 5 bases, and 5 bases stayed unmatched.

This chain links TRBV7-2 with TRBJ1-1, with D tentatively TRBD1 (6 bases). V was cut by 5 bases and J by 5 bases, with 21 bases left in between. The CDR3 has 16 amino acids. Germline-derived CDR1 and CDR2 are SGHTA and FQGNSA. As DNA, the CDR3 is TGTGCCAGCAGCCCAGGACAGACATTTGATTGGACTGAAGCTTTCTTT. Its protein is CASSPGQTFDWTEAFF.

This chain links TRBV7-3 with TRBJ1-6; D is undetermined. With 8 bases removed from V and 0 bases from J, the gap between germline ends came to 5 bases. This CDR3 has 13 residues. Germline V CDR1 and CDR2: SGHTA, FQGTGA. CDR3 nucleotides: TGTGCCAGCGGGAGCTCCTATAATTCACCCCTCCACTTT. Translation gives CASGSSYNSPLHF.

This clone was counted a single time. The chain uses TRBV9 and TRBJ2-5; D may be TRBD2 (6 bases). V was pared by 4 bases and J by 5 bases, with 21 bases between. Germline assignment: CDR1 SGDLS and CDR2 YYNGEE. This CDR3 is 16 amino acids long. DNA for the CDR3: TGTGCCAGCAGCCGGGACGGGAGAGGAGCAGAGGAGACCCAGTACTTC. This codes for CASSRDGRGAEETQYF.

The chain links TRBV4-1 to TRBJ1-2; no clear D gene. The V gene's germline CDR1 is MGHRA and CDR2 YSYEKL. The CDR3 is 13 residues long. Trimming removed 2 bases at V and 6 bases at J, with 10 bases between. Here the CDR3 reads CASSQNPQDGYTF. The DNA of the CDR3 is TGCGCCAGCAGCCAAAATCCGCAGGATGGCTACACCTTC.

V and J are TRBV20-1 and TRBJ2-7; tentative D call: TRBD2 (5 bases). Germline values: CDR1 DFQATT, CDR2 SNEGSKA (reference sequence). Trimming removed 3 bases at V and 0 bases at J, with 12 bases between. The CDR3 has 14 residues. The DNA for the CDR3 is TGCAGTGCTAGTGAGCGGAGTAGCTCCTACGAGCAGTACTTC. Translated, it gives CSASERSSSYEQYF.

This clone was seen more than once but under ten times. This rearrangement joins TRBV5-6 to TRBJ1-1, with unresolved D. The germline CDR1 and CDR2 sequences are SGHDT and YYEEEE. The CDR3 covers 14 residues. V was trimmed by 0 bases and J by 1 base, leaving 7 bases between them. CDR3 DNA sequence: TGTGCCAGCAGCTTGGGTGGAGAGAACACTGAAGCTTTCTTT. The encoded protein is CASSLGGENTEAFF.

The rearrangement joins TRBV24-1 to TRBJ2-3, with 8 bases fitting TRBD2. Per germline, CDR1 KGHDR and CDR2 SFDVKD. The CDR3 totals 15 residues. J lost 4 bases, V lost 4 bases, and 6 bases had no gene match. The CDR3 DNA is TGTGCCACCAGTGACCCAAGACTAGCGCCAGATACGCAGTATTTT. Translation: CATSDPRLAPDTQYF.

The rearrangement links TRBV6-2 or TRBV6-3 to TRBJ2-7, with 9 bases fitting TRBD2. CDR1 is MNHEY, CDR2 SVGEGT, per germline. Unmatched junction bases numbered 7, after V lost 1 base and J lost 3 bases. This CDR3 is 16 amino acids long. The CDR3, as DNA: TGTGCCAGCAGTTACTACCCTAGCGGGGCCTACTACGAGCAGTACTTC. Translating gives CASSYYPSGAYYEQYF.

CDR3 region: CASGRASGGYGELFF. CDR3 nucleotide sequence: TGTGCCAGCGGCCGAGCGAGCGGGGGGTACGGGGAGCTGTTTTTT. V gene TRBV6-2 or TRBV6-3 combines with J gene TRBJ2-2; 9 bases are shared with TRBD2. This CDR3 has 15 residues. Germline CDR1 MNHEY, CDR2 SVGEGT. Trimming cost V 8 bases and J 7 bases; bases outside gene matches: 11.